This TCR beta chain originates from a study of CD8 T cells in Susac syndrome. The authors reverse transcribed roughly 0.5 to 1 ug RNA with random hexamers. With immunoSEQ multiplex PCR, TCR beta CDR3 was amplified across 54 Vbeta and 13 Jbeta. Each CDR3 protein gets one entry after TCRdb re-called the immunoSEQ multiplex PCR reads with MiXCR. The sample gives about 160,000 distinct CDR3 sequences, roughly 94% of which show up once; around 0.093% is in the top ten. The patients serving as multiple sclerosis controls were treatment-naive. They had stable or active relapsing-remitting disease and fulfilled revised McDonald criteria. Negative isolation was applied to CD8+ and CD4+ T cells, and FACS enrichment was applied to TEMRA cells. Germline V gene lookup returns CDR1 SGHNT and CDR2 YYREEE (reference sequence). This CDR3 comprises 15 residues. V lost 4 bases to trimming and J lost 3 bases, with 14 bases between them.

The sequence was obtained from a human donor with multiple sclerosis. Specimen: CD4+ T cells from PBMCs. The chain joins TRBV5-4 to TRBJ2-4; unclear D gene. The CDR3 loop reads CASSPGGRGKNIQYF. The CDR3 DNA is TGTGCCAGCAGCCCAGGTGGTCGCGGCAAAAACATTCAGTACTTC.